This T cell receptor (beta chain) emerged from a study of blood T cell repertoires in COVID-19. CDR3 size: 15 residues. Trimming removed 0 bases from V and 3 bases from J, with 10 bases in between. Looked up from germline, CDR1 is MNHEY and CDR2 is SVGAGI. In the authors' methods: Reference gene primers were amplified, and this amplification served to estimate nucleated cell counts. Clones were read by immunoSEQ multiplex PCR, and TCRdb kept only the in-frame ones, dropping some. V and J calls and clone size are copied from that table; D and trimming were computed from the DNA. Of fewer than 200,000 clones listed, 80% to 90% are singletons. Across over 20 US areas, participants ranged in age from about 18 to 90 years. Which cohort a participant joined came from the clinical history participants gave.

The receptor was derived from a man aged 50 to 60 who had recovered from COVID-19. Sample: PBMCs or T cells enriched from blood (not recorded which). This rearrangement joins TRBV6-5 to TRBJ2-3, with unresolved D. The CDR3 region has the DNA TGTGCCAGCAGTTACTCTCTGGGCAGAACAGATACGCAGTATTTT. Encoded protein: CASSYSLGRTDTQYF.